The clone carrying this TCR beta chain has ten or more counts. The target antigen is unknown. RNA transcripts gave rise to amplified TCR beta CDR3 regions. First-round RT-PCR of the TCR CDR3 relied on the HTBI primer set. TCRdb itself ran the multiplex PCR reads through MiXCR, one entry per CDR3 protein. The data hold 500,000 to 600,000 distinct CDR3 sequences, with just over 45% observed a single time. These data come from a study of T cells in Graves' hyperthyroidism and ophthalmopathy. General study findings and limits: Using 13 V-J features, a model discriminated ophthalmopathy from stable hyperthyroidism.

Any patient presenting with uncontrolled infection, other autoimmune disease, pregnancy or lactation was left out. Germline V gene lookup returns CDR1 DFQATT and CDR2 SNEGSKA (reference sequence). The CDR3 runs to 11 residues. With 3 bases removed from V and 6 bases from J, the gap between germline ends came to 8 bases. This clonotype originated in a young woman with Graves' hyperthyroidism. The chain employs TRBV20-1 and TRBJ1-2, with D unresolved. Source material: peripheral blood or thyroid tissue (not recorded which). The CDR3 is CSASFRDGYTF. In DNA, the CDR3 is TGCAGTGCTAGCTTTAGGGATGGCTACACCTTC.